This TCR beta chain was retrieved from a study of cytomegalovirus exposure and HLA in healthy donors. Study conclusions and caveats: As a later analysis showed, a missense DCLRE1C variant was linked to trimming of TCR beta V- and J-genes. A later analysis by the authors found several of the most significant clusters apparently linked to common viral pathogens. Fewer N-insertions (relative to the approximately 700-donor mean) were reportedly seen in an Asian-associated ancestry cluster in a later analysis.

PCR employed 60 Vbeta and 13 Jbeta primers. Repertoires were generated with immunoSEQ multiplex PCR, while TCRdb's copy carries only in-frame clones and drops some. Here the sample spans approximately 130,000 clones, roughly four fifths being singletons. Note on this clone: The antigen is unknown.

This CDR3 comprises 15 residues. After removal of 1 base from V and 8 bases from J, the junction contained 7 bases not matched to a gene. Germline V lookup: CDR1 LGHNA, CDR2 YSLEER. Sequencing input: PBMCs. This chain uses TRBV4-3 with TRBJ2-1; TRBD2 agrees at 8 bases. This clonotype was obtained from a middle-aged woman in good health and CMV-seropositive. The CDR3 sequence: CASSQGGTRKDEQFF. In DNA form, the CDR3 reads TGCGCCAGCAGCCAAGGGGGGACTAGGAAGGATGAGCAGTTCTTC.